The present entry profiles one T cell receptor (beta chain) with its context. What it recognizes is unknown. The entry originates in a study of T-cell reconstitution after alpha-beta-depleted transplantation in children. Researchers prepared the TCRbeta library using unique molecular identifiers, the study reports. TCRdb called the PCR reads again in MiXCR, with one record for every CDR3 protein. The table lists approximately 120,000 distinct CDR3 sequences, roughly 9% of them singletons. Study observations and caveats: Several hundred expanded graft clones reportedly were the source of alpha-beta T cells about two months after transplant.

Trimming at V came to 10 bases and at J to 12 bases, leaving 8 bases not matched to a gene. The CDR3 has 11 residues. This rearrangement joins TRBV12-3 or TRBV12-4 to TRBJ2-1; 8 bases fit TRBD1. The source was PBMCs, mostly from graft donor cells, collected 180 days after TCRalphabeta/CD19-depleted stem cell transplant. The sequence derives from a girl in the first two years of life who had a stem cell transplant for combined immunodeficiency, so the T cells may come from the graft donor. The CDR3 here is CATARTGTQFF. For the CDR3, the DNA is TGTGCCACCGCCAGGACAGGGACGCAGTTCTTC.